The clone carrying this T cell receptor beta chain was detected once. This CDR3 is 14 amino acids long. Per germline, CDR1 MNHNS and CDR2 SASEGT. The germline V and J ends were trimmed by 7 bases and 5 bases, with 15 bases remaining between them. The authors prepared the TCRbeta library with unique molecular identifiers. MiXCR, applied by TCRdb to the PCR reads, yields one record per CDR3 protein. The sample contains fewer than 400,000 distinct CDR3 sequences, about a fifth of which appear only once. The source of the sample is a study of T-cell reconstitution after alpha-beta-depleted transplantation in children.

This sequence joins TRBV6-1 and TRBJ1-5; possible D gene TRBD1, 6 bases. The clonotype comes from a human donor who donated a stem cell graft to a child with acute myeloid leukemia. This specimen consisted of PBMCs from the stem cell graft donor, obtained from the stem cell graft. CDR3 DNA sequence: TGTGCCAGCATCCAGGGGTGGCGGGATCAGCCCCAGCATTTT. Its translation: CASIQGWRDQPQHF.